The 27 T cell receptor beta chains in this list originate from one sample, sequenced in a study of blood T cell repertoires in COVID-19. Produced via immunoSEQ multiplex PCR; TCRdb's table is partial and in-frame only. The table lists over 200,000 clones, about 93% of them singletons, with about 0.8% in the top ten. The source material was peripheral blood. Receptor source: a man aged 55-75 years with COVID-19, enrolled during active disease.

This chain joins TRBV3-1 (or the pseudogene TRBV3-2) and TRBJ2-5, with 11 bases fitting TRBD2. Germline V gives CDR1 LGHDT, CDR2 YNNKEL (reference sequence). The CDR3 is made up of 15 amino acids. Trimming took 6 bases from V and 5 from J; bases not matched to a gene: 8. CDR3 sequence reads: CASSISGGAGETQYF. The CDR3 DNA follows: TGTGCCAGCAGTATTAGCGGGGGGGCCGGGGAGACCCAGTACTTC.

This rearrangement joins TRBV30 to TRBJ2-5; D gene uncertain. Trimming left V 0 bases short and J 4 bases short, with 15 bases between. Germline V CDR1 and CDR2: GTSNPN, SVGIG (reference sequence). The CDR3 has 15 amino acids. In DNA form, the CDR3 reads TGTGCCTGGAGTGTACACATCGCTAGAGGAGAGACCCAGTACTTC. It translates to CAWSVHIARGETQYF.

The CDR3 DNA follows: TGTGCCAGCAGCTTAGGTGGACTAGCGTGGCAGTACTTC. This codes for CASSLGGLAWQYF. This sequence joins TRBV7-8 and TRBJ2-7; 9 bases map to TRBD2. This CDR3 has 13 amino acids. Germline assignment: CDR1 SGHVS and CDR2 FQNEAQ. V lost 1 base to trimming and J lost 9 bases; unmatched junction nucleotides: 4.

The chain uses TRBV25-1 and TRBJ1-2; 10 nucleotides match TRBD1. The CDR3 runs 13 residues. Germline CDR1 reads MGHDK; CDR2 reads SYGVNS. V lost 6 bases, J lost 5 bases, and 3 bases stayed unmatched. Here the CDR3 reads CASRTGGAYGYTF. The CDR3 DNA is TGTGCCAGCAGGACAGGGGGCGCTTATGGCTACACCTTC.

The chain carries TRBV5-6 and TRBJ2-1; D may be TRBD1 (6 bases). Deletions cut 1 base from V and 6 bases from J, with 8 bases between. There are 13 residues in the CDR3. Looked up from germline, CDR1 is SGHDT and CDR2 is YYEEEE. Here the CDR3 reads CASSLLQGNEQFF. The CDR3 nucleotides are TGTGCCAGCAGCTTGTTACAGGGCAATGAGCAGTTCTTC.

The V gene is TRBV2, the J gene TRBJ2-3, with 11 bases identical to TRBD2. V lost 7 bases and J lost 2; bases outside the gene matches: 5. The germline CDR1 and CDR2 sequences are SNHLY and FYNNEI. The CDR3 length is 15 residues. Here the CDR3 DNA reads TGTGCCAGCACCCGACTAGCGGGGAACACAGATACGCAGTATTTT. Translation: CASTRLAGNTDTQYF.

The V and J genes are TRBV3-1 (or the pseudogene TRBV3-2) and TRBJ2-7, with 7 positions matching TRBD1. V trimming: 4 bases; J trimming: 5 bases; junction bases outside the gene matches: 8. Germline V lookup: CDR1 LGHDT, CDR2 YNNKEL (reference sequence). This CDR3 has 14 amino acids. The CDR3 bases are TGTGCCAGCAGCCGTGAAACAGGGGTAGACGAGCAGTACTTC. Protein: CASSRETGVDEQYF.

The chain employs TRBV2 and TRBJ1-3, with TRBD1 identical over 7 bases. Trimming at V came to 6 bases and at J to 8 bases, leaving 13 bases not matched to a gene. Germline CDR1 is SNHLY and CDR2 is FYNNEI. The CDR3 sequence is 15 residues long. The CDR3 DNA sequence: TGTGCCAGCAGGAGTACGACAGGGTCAGCGGACACCATATATTTT. This translates into CASRSTTGSADTIYF.

This clone was seen only a few times. This sequence joins TRBV27 and TRBJ2-7, with no clear D. Trimming left V 3 bases short and J 6 bases short, with 9 bases between. The CDR3 runs to 12 residues. CDR1 and CDR2 from the germline V gene are MNHEY and SMNVEV (reference sequence). In nucleotides, the CDR3 is TGTGCCAGCAGTTTTCGGGTGGGCGAGCAGTACTTC. Translated: CASSFRVGEQYF.

The J gene is TRBJ1-4, the V gene TRBV4-2; perhaps TRBD1 as D (5 bases). CDR1 is LGHNA and CDR2 is YNFKEQ in the germline V gene. This CDR3 contains 16 residues. V lost 0 bases, J lost 4 bases, and 12 bases lay in between. The CDR3 DNA follows: TGTGCCAGCAGCCAAGACCACGGGAGGGGTAATGAAAAACTGTTTTTT. Protein: CASSQDHGRGNEKLFF.

This chain links TRBV7-2 with TRBJ1-1; D gene ambiguous. Deletions cut 6 bases from V and 5 bases from J, with 16 bases between. Germline V lookup: CDR1 SGHTA, CDR2 FQGNSA. CDR3 length: 14 residues. CDR3 amino acids: CASRLRGVVTEAFF. The CDR3 DNA follows: TGTGCCAGCAGATTACGCGGGGTTGTTACTGAAGCTTTCTTT. The full variable domain, with the rest looked up from reference TRBV7-2 and TRBJ1-1, is GAGVSQSPSNKVTEKGKDVELRCDPISGHTALYWYRQSLGQGLEFLIYFQGNSAPDKSGLPSDRFSAERTGGSVSTLTIQRTQQEDSAVYLCASRLRGVVTEAFFGQGTRLTVV.

This chain connects TRBV28 to TRBJ1-5; 7 nucleotides align to TRBD1. Germline V CDR1 and CDR2: MDHEN, SYDVKM. There are 18 residues in the CDR3. V lost 6 bases, J lost 5 bases, and 19 bases stayed unmatched. In DNA, the CDR3 is TGTGCCAGCAGGGCGGGGCAGGGGGAAGTCAAGGTTGATCAGCCCCAGCATTTT. Translating gives CASRAGQGEVKVDQPQHF.

The chain links TRBV6-5 to TRBJ2-4; D perhaps matches TRBD1 (5 bases). CDR3 length: 15 amino acids. Germline assignment: CDR1 MNHEY and CDR2 SVGAGI. V lost 2 bases and J 2 bases, leaving 10 bases between the germline ends. DNA for the CDR3: TGTGCCAGCAGTTACACCAGGGAAACCAAAAACATTCAGTACTTC. Translated, it gives CASSYTRETKNIQYF.

J is TRBJ1-4 and V is TRBV18, with D uncertain. The CDR3 runs to 13 residues. V lost 9 bases, J lost 2 bases, and 10 bases lay in between. Looked up from germline, CDR1 is KGHSH and CDR2 is LQKENI. The CDR3 nucleotides are TGTGCCAGTCTGGGAGGTACTAATGAAAAACTGTTTTTT. Its translation is CASLGGTNEKLFF.

The chain joins TRBV12-3 or TRBV12-4 to TRBJ1-2; no definite D call. Trimming took off 6 bases at V and 8 bases at J, with 13 bases between the two ends. This CDR3 is built from 12 residues. CDR3 residues: CASRDPGRGYTF. CDR3 coding DNA: TGTGCCAGCAGGGACCCGGGGAGGGGCTACACCTTC.

The chain combines TRBV20-1 with TRBJ2-1; 8 positions agree with TRBD2. The CDR3 spans 19 residues. From germline, CDR1 is DFQATT and CDR2 SNEGSKA (reference sequence). V trimming: 3 bases; J trimming: 4 bases; junction bases outside the gene matches: 20. DNA for the CDR3: TGCAGTGCTAGTAAGGTTAGCGGGGCCGCCCGAATTAATTACAATGAGCAGTTCTTC. The encoded protein is CSASKVSGAARINYNEQFF.

This chain joins TRBV7-3 and TRBJ2-7, with 7 bases identical to TRBD2. CDR3 size: 15 residues. V lost 1 base to trimming and J lost 1 base; unmatched junction nucleotides: 4. Per germline, CDR1 SGHTA and CDR2 FQGTGA. This CDR3 is CASSLKGTTSYEQYF. The CDR3 DNA reads as TGTGCCAGCAGCTTAAAGGGGACTACGTCCTACGAGCAGTACTTC.

The chain employs TRBV15 and TRBJ1-4; D unclear. The CDR3 has 15 amino acids. Germline V lookup: CDR1 LNHNV, CDR2 YYDKDF (reference sequence). Trimming took 0 bases from V and 3 from J, leaving 8 bases between them. For the CDR3, the DNA is TGTGCCACCAGCAGAGATGGTTTAGCTAATGAAAAACTGTTTTTT. Its translation: CATSRDGLANEKLFF.

The table lists this clone with a count of one. The chain carries TRBV6-6 and TRBJ2-2; D gene ambiguous. CDR3 length equals 13 residues. V gave up 8 bases and J gave up 4 bases, with 11 bases separating them. The germline V gene encodes CDR1 MNHNY and CDR2 SVGAGI (reference sequence). The CDR3 loop reads CASCARSTGELFF. As DNA, the CDR3 is TGTGCCAGCTGTGCGCGGTCCACCGGGGAGCTGTTTTTT.

This clone showed up just once. V usage is TRBV9 and J usage is TRBJ1-1, with D hard to call. CDR1 is SGDLS and CDR2 is YYNGEE in the germline V gene. Trimming cost V 7 bases and J 0 bases, with 13 bases left between them. CDR3 length equals 14 residues. CDR3 bases: TGTGCCAGCGGGAGGGTCTCCCTGAACACTGAAGCTTTCTTT. The encoded protein is CASGRVSLNTEAFF. Combining the CDR3 with reference TRBV9 and TRBJ1-1 gives the whole variable domain DSGVTQTPKHLITATGQRVTLRCSPRSGDLSVYWYQQSLDQGLQFLIQYYNGEERAKGNILERFSAQQFPDLHSELNLSSLELGDSALYFCASGRVSLNTEAFFGQGTRLTVV.

The sample holds one count of this clone. This chain joins TRBV24-1 and TRBJ2-3, with a tentative D call TRBD2 (6 bases). V lost 3 bases and J 4 bases, leaving 10 bases between the germline ends. Looked up from germline, CDR1 is KGHDR and CDR2 is SFDVKD. This CDR3 contains 14 residues. CDR3 loop: CATSDQGLADTQYF. The DNA for the CDR3 is TGTGCCACCAGTGATCAGGGACTTGCAGATACGCAGTATTTT.

The chain employs TRBV29-1 and TRBJ2-3; D is undetermined. The CDR3 loop spans 10 amino acids. V was pared by 7 bases and J by 8 bases, with 10 bases between. From germline, CDR1 is SQVTM and CDR2 ANQGSEA. This CDR3 reads CSGGAGTQYF. CDR3 nucleotides: TGCAGCGGAGGAGCCGGTACGCAGTATTTT.

The chain links TRBV5-1 to TRBJ2-7; TRBD1 matches 7 bases. The CDR3 runs 15 residues. Germline V CDR1 and CDR2: SGHRS, YFSETQ. Germline trimming cut 4 bases from V and 1 base from J; bases unmatched to any gene: 8. The CDR3 sequence is CASSLRPGQSYEQYF. CDR3 DNA: TGCGCCAGCAGCCTTAGACCGGGACAGTCCTACGAGCAGTACTTC.

This sequence joins TRBV6-1 and TRBJ2-3, with D tentatively TRBD2 (5 bases). The CDR3 runs to 17 residues. Per germline, CDR1 MNHNS and CDR2 SASEGT. V lost 1 base and J lost 1, with 15 bases in between. CDR3 region: CASSEVSGRAGTDTQYF. The CDR3 DNA is TGTGCCAGCAGTGAAGTAAGTGGGCGGGCAGGCACAGATACGCAGTATTTT.

The chain uses TRBV5-1 and TRBJ2-1, with 8 bases matching TRBD1. CDR3 length: 14 amino acids. From germline, CDR1 is SGHRS and CDR2 YFSETQ. Unmatched junction bases numbered 7, after V lost 4 bases and J lost 7 bases. The DNA of the CDR3 is TGCGCCAGCAGCCCGGACAGGGAGAAAAATGAGCAGTTCTTC. It translates to CASSPDREKNEQFF.

The chain combines TRBV6-6 with TRBJ2-1; 11 bases align to TRBD2. This CDR3 is 16 amino acids long. Per germline, CDR1 MNHNY and CDR2 SVGAGI (reference sequence). Germline trimming cut 5 bases from V and 7 bases from J; bases unmatched to any gene: 10. The DNA for the CDR3 is TGTGCCAGCAGTGGGGTAGCGGGGGGGTTTCCAAATGAGCAGTTCTTC. Amino acid sequence: CASSGVAGGFPNEQFF.

This chain joins TRBV28 and TRBJ1-1; 8 bases line up with TRBD1. CDR3 length: 14 amino acids. Unmatched junction bases numbered 9, after V lost 5 bases and J lost 7 bases. Germline V gives CDR1 MDHEN, CDR2 SYDVKM. In DNA form, the CDR3 reads TGTGCCAGCAGTAGAGGACAGGGTGGAAATGAAGCTTTCTTT. Encoded protein: CASSRGQGGNEAFF.